One sample yielded the 14 T cell receptor beta chains listed below, sequenced in a study of blood T cell repertoires in COVID-19. Sequenced by immunoSEQ multiplex PCR; TCRdb stores in-frame clones only, minus some. The table lists fewer than 350,000 clones, 85% of them singletons, with over 1.5% in the top ten. The sequenced sample consisted of PBMCs or T cells enriched from blood (not recorded which). The receptor source for this set is a woman aged 30 to 39 who had been exposed to COVID-19.

The chain is built from TRBV28 and TRBJ1-6; 8 bases map to TRBD1. The CDR3 extends over 13 amino acids. The trim removed 10 bases at V and 7 bases at J, leaving 6 bases unmatched. Germline CDR1 reads MDHEN; CDR2 reads SYDVKM. Here the CDR3 DNA reads TGTGCCATCAGGGGGCCTGGAAATTCACCCCTCCACTTT. Translating it yields CAIRGPGNSPLHF. Based on the CDR3 plus reference TRBV28 and TRBJ1-6, the full variable domain is DVKVTQSSRYLVKRTGEKVFLECVQDMDHENMFWYRQDPGLGLRLIYFSYDVKMKEKGDIPEGYSVSREKKERFSLILESASTNQTSMYLCAIRGPGNSPLHFGNGTRLTVT.

This chain connects TRBV27 to TRBJ2-3; the D gene is possibly TRBD1 (7 bases). The CDR3 loop spans 15 amino acids. Germline CDR1 reads MNHEY; CDR2 reads SMNVEV (reference sequence). Between the trimmed V and J ends, which lost 5 bases and 4 bases, there was a span of 16 bases. The CDR3 DNA is TGTGCCAGCAGTCCACTCAGGGGGGAGGCAGATACGCAGTATTTT. It specifies CASSPLRGEADTQYF.

Comments on this clone: This same CDR3 is encoded by further DNA sequences in the sample. This sequence joins TRBV24-1 and TRBJ1-1; unclear D gene. The CDR3 consists of 13 residues. The germline V and J ends were trimmed by 5 bases and 1 base, with 7 bases remaining between them. CDR1 and CDR2 from the germline V gene are KGHDR and SFDVKD. The CDR3 loop reads CATSVGGNTEAFF. In DNA form, the CDR3 reads TGTGCCACCAGTGTCGGAGGGAACACTGAAGCTTTCTTT.

The chain recombines TRBV6-2 or TRBV6-3 with TRBJ2-7; 9 bases map to TRBD2. CDR3 size: 14 residues. Germline CDR1 reads MNHEY; CDR2 reads SVGEGT. V was pared by 4 bases and J by 2 bases, with 3 bases of the junction left unmatched. The CDR3, as DNA: TGTGCCAGCAGTTTAGCGGGGGTCACCTACGAGCAGTACTTC. Protein sequence: CASSLAGVTYEQYF.

This sequence joins TRBV19 and TRBJ1-1; 7 bases are a match to TRBD1. The CDR3 has 17 residues. CDR1 is LNHDA and CDR2 is SQIVND in the germline V gene (reference sequence). V was clipped by 4 bases and J by 1 base; unmatched bases: 12. CDR3 loop: CASSRIRTGTQNTEAFF. CDR3 sequence (DNA): TGTGCCAGTAGTAGAATAAGGACAGGAACCCAGAACACTGAAGCTTTCTTT. The whole variable domain, remainder taken from reference TRBV19 and TRBJ1-1, is DGGITQSPKYLFRKEGQNVTLSCEQNLNHDAMYWYRQDPGQGLRLIYYSQIVNDFQKGDIAEGYSVSREKKESFPLTVTSAQKNPTAFYLCASSRIRTGTQNTEAFFGQGTRLTVV.

The chain joins TRBV6-5 to TRBJ1-2; 9 positions agree with TRBD1. V gave up 10 bases and J gave up 8 bases; unmatched junction bases: 14. Germline V gene sequence: CDR1 MNHEY, CDR2 SVGAGI. CDR3 length: 14 amino acids. The CDR3 is CATESTGGKGGYTF. The CDR3 DNA reads TGTGCCACCGAAAGCACAGGGGGCAAGGGAGGCTACACCTTC.

The chain employs TRBV5-3 and TRBJ1-3; 7 nucleotides match TRBD1. TRBV5-3 is recorded as an ORF, its role being uncertain. The CDR3 is 15 residues long. Trimming took 3 bases from V and 2 from J; bases not matched to a gene: 5. This chain's CDR3 is CARSSDRVAGNTIYF. CDR3 DNA sequence: TGTGCCAGAAGCTCTGACAGGGTCGCTGGAAACACCATATATTTT.

This chain uses TRBV30 with TRBJ1-5; 7 nucleotides line up with TRBD1. This CDR3 contains 12 residues. The V gene end was trimmed by 5 bases and the J gene end by 6 bases; junction bases not matched to a gene: 4. CDR1 is GTSNPN and CDR2 is SVGIG in the germline V gene (reference sequence). The CDR3 nucleotides are TGTGCCTGGCGACAGGGAGGTCAGCCCCAGCATTTT. Encoded protein: CAWRQGGQPQHF.

The count of this clone is one. The genes are TRBV28 and TRBJ2-7, with D uncertain. Germline V gene lookup returns CDR1 MDHEN and CDR2 SYDVKM. V shed 8 bases and J shed 5 bases, with 10 bases lying between them. The CDR3 is 11 amino acids. For the CDR3, the DNA is TGTGCCAGCCTGATACACCACGAGCAGTACTTC. Residues: CASLIHHEQYF.

The chain uses TRBV10-2 and TRBJ1-5; D not certain. In germline, CDR1 is WSHSY, CDR2 SAAADI. CDR3 size: 13 residues. Trimming removed 5 bases from V and 4 bases from J, with 9 bases in between. CDR3 protein: CASSKGGNQPQHF. The CDR3 DNA is TGCGCCAGCAGTAAAGGCGGGAATCAGCCCCAGCATTTT.

The rearrangement links TRBV30 to TRBJ2-1; D call uncertain. The germline V and J ends were trimmed by 1 base and 4 bases, with 8 bases remaining between them. CDR3 length: 13 residues. Looked up from germline, CDR1 is GTSNPN and CDR2 is SVGIG (reference sequence). CDR3 nucleotide sequence: TGTGCCTGGAGTGCTTACCGGTACAATGAGCAGTTCTTC. This codes for CAWSAYRYNEQFF.

The chain links TRBV29-1 to TRBJ1-2, with D unresolved. Trimming stripped 4 bases from V and 7 bases from J, with 13 bases between. This CDR3 region has 12 residues. Germline values: CDR1 SQVTM, CDR2 ANQGSEA. CDR3 residues: CSVGEVEIGYTF. CDR3 coding DNA: TGCAGCGTTGGGGAGGTGGAAATTGGCTACACCTTC.

The chain carries TRBV5-1 and TRBJ2-7; 12 bases fit TRBD1. V lost 2 bases to trimming and J lost 2 bases; unmatched junction nucleotides: 2. Germline V gives CDR1 SGHRS, CDR2 YFSETQ. The CDR3 has 15 amino acids. The CDR3 nucleotides read TGCGCCAGCAGCTTCGGGACAGGGGGCCCCTACGAGCAGTACTTC. This gives the protein CASSFGTGGPYEQYF. Complete variable domain (other parts from reference TRBV5-1 and TRBJ2-7): KAGVTQTPRYLIKTRGQQVTLSCSPISGHRSVSWYQQTPGQGLQFLFEYFSETQRNKGNFPGRFSGRQFSNSRSEMNVSTLELGDSALYLCASSFGTGGPYEQYFGPGTRLTVT.

This clone was found once. The chain carries TRBV7-3 and TRBJ2-5; 7 bases match TRBD1. Unmatched junction bases numbered 2, after V lost 0 bases and J lost 1 base. Germline CDR1 SGHTA, CDR2 FQGTGA. The CDR3 totals 15 residues. The CDR3 protein is CASSLTGTVQETQYF. Here the CDR3 DNA reads TGTGCCAGCAGCTTAACAGGGACAGTCCAAGAGACCCAGTACTTC.